The rows below give T cell receptor beta chains drawn from one sample of a study of a mutant IDH1 vaccine in newly diagnosed glioma. No antigens are known for them. Using immunoSEQ multiplex PCR, the repertoire was profiled, and TCRdb retains in-frame clones only, with some absent. The table has around 80,000 clones, approximately 85% seen once; the top ten hold roughly 0.74%. Specimen: PBMCs, collected from a glioma patient whose treatment included an IDH1 peptide vaccine. These receptors were taken from a woman aged 50 to 60 with glioma. Both conserved end residues are part of each CDR3. The D gene is left open where the match is weak. Size values are once, few and many counts, or a class for expanded clones, and some rows have none.

J gene: TRBJ2-5
D gene: NA
V gene: TRBV18
clone size: NA
CDR3 protein: CASSPDRETQYF
CDR3 DNA: TGTGCCAGCTCACCCGACAGAGAGACCCAGTACTTC

J gene: TRBJ2-1
D gene: TRBD2
V gene: TRBV10-3
clone size: NA
CDR3 protein: CAIRVTSGSRDEQFF
CDR3 DNA: TGTGCCATCAGGGTCACTAGCGGGAGTAGGGATGAGCAGTTCTTC

J gene: TRBJ2-7
D gene: NA
V gene: TRBV4-1
clone size: NA
CDR3 protein: CASSQGRDRGPYEQYF
CDR3 DNA: TGCGCCAGCAGCCAAGGCAGGGACCGAGGGCCCTACGAGCAGTACTTC

J gene: TRBJ2-2
D gene: TRBD1
V gene: TRBV7-9
clone size: NA
CDR3 protein: CASSLQGANTGELFF
CDR3 DNA: TGTGCCAGCAGCTTACAGGGGGCGAACACCGGGGAGCTGTTTTTT

J gene: TRBJ2-5
D gene: TRBD1
V gene: TRBV7-2
clone size: NA
CDR3 protein: CASRNHRGSAETQYF
CDR3 DNA: TGTGCCAGCAGGAACCACAGGGGTTCAGCAGAGACCCAGTACTTC

J gene: TRBJ1-2
D gene: NA
V gene: TRBV10-3
clone size: once
CDR3 protein: CAISETAYGYTF
CDR3 DNA: TGTGCCATCAGTGAGACCGCGTATGGCTACACCTTC

J gene: TRBJ2-1
D gene: TRBD2
V gene: TRBV6-6
clone size: NA
CDR3 protein: CASSRSGNYNEQFF
CDR3 DNA: TGTGCCAGCAGCCGTAGCGGGAACTACAATGAGCAGTTCTTC

J gene: TRBJ2-2
D gene: NA
V gene: TRBV28
clone size: NA
CDR3 protein: CASSSSNTGELFF
CDR3 DNA: TGTGCCAGCAGTTCTTCAAACACCGGGGAGCTGTTTTTT

J gene: TRBJ2-7
D gene: NA
V gene: TRBV29-1
clone size: NA
CDR3 protein: CSVARAVGEQYF
CDR3 DNA: TGCAGCGTTGCCCGGGCAGTGGGCGAGCAGTACTTC

J gene: TRBJ1-1
D gene: NA
V gene: TRBV5-4
clone size: NA
CDR3 protein: CASSPDGGLNTEAFF
CDR3 DNA: TGTGCCAGCAGCCCGGACGGAGGATTGAACACTGAAGCTTTCTTT

J gene: TRBJ2-7
D gene: NA
V gene: TRBV27
clone size: NA
CDR3 protein: CASSLGVRAYEQYF
CDR3 DNA: TGTGCCAGCAGTTTAGGGGTCAGGGCCTACGAGCAGTACTTC

J gene: TRBJ2-1
D gene: TRBD2
V gene: TRBV2
clone size: NA
CDR3 protein: CASRDGTSDNEQFF
CDR3 DNA: TGTGCCAGCAGAGATGGGACTAGCGACAATGAGCAGTTCTTC

J gene: TRBJ2-1
D gene: TRBD2
V gene: TRBV9
clone size: NA
CDR3 protein: CASSPRLAGVDEQFF
CDR3 DNA: TGTGCCAGCAGCCCCCGACTAGCGGGAGTCGATGAGCAGTTCTTC

J gene: TRBJ1-4
D gene: NA
V gene: TRBV2
clone size: NA
CDR3 protein: CASSEAGEKLFF
CDR3 DNA: TGTGCCAGCAGTGAAGCGGGTGAAAAACTGTTTTTT